This T cell receptor (beta chain) appears in the sequencing data of a study of blood T cell repertoires in COVID-19. Study in general: Collection of acute and convalescent COVID-19 samples took place in the United States, Italy and Spain. T cells, B-cell-depleted T cells, or PBMCs provided the cDNA or gDNA that served as material.

Per the germline V gene, CDR1 is LGHNA and CDR2 is YSLEER. The CDR3 covers 15 residues. With 1 base clipped from V and 7 bases from J, the junction kept 5 bases outside the gene matches. Per the original data handling: Cell counts per sample came from amplifying reference gene primers. Generated by immunoSEQ multiplex PCR, the TCRdb table keeps only in-frame clones and is missing some. That table gives V, J and clone size, and the DNA gave D and trimming. Among roughly 40,000 clones listed, approximately 91% were seen once. The chain uses TRBV4-3 and TRBJ2-1, with 9 positions matching TRBD2. This sequence originates from a human donor in a cohort sampled during active COVID-19. Sequenced input: peripheral blood. In DNA, the CDR3 is TGCGCCAGCAGCCAAGGGGCGGGAGGGTTAAATGAGCAGTTCTTC. Translated, it gives CASSQGAGGLNEQFF.